These 29 T cell receptor beta chains were all obtained from the same sample, sequenced in a study of human T cells and chemical hapten exposure (dated by TCRdb to the early 2020s). The method behind the library was RACE. TCRdb names NextSeq 500 as the instrument used. TCRdb cleaned the public reads at Q25 with fastp, built clones with MiXCR and kept in-frame beta chains. Entries are consolidated by CDR3 protein sequence, retaining the most common genes and DNA. This sample lists roughly 98,000 distinct CDR3 sequences; around 11% were detected once. The ten top clones hold approximately 2.1% of the sample. In light of the paper, this sample's time point label describes: patch test 1, 2 weeks after DPC sensitization. The treatment or condition label of this sample denotes: therapeutic diphenylcyclopropenone sensitization with weekly scalp DPC. Sequencing was performed on whole blood, taken in connection with sensitization to the hapten diphenylcyclopropenone (DPC). These receptors were collected from a woman aged 40 to 55 with alopecia areata. Some clones in this sample may be carry-over from other donors' samples.

The chain has TRBV12-3 or TRBV12-4 and TRBJ2-5, with 9 bases aligning to TRBD1. The junction had 4 bases not matched to a gene; V was cut back by 3 bases and J by 5 bases. This CDR3 comprises 14 residues. The CDR3 reads CASSLNRGRETQYF. Here the CDR3 DNA reads TGTGCCAGCAGTTTGAACAGGGGGCGGGAGACCCAGTACTTC.

This clonotype came up a few times. V usage is TRBV6-5 and J usage is TRBJ2-1, with TRBD2 identical over 7 bases. This CDR3 contains 14 residues. Germline trimming cut 6 bases from V and 5 bases from J; bases unmatched to any gene: 7. The germline gives CDR1 MNHEY, CDR2 SVGAGI. The CDR3 sequence is CASSPTLADNEQFF. CDR3 DNA: TGTGCCAGCAGCCCAACTCTAGCGGACAATGAGCAGTTCTTC.

The rearrangement uses TRBV7-6 and TRBJ2-3, with 11 bases fitting TRBD2. Germline trimming cut 4 bases from V and 3 bases from J; bases unmatched to any gene: 6. The CDR3 sequence is 16 residues long. The germline V gene has CDR1 SGHVS and CDR2 FNYEAQ. The CDR3 here is CASSSQLAGETDTQYF. CDR3 coding DNA: TGTGCCAGCAGCTCCCAACTAGCGGGAGAGACAGATACGCAGTATTTT.

The sample holds a few counts of this clonotype. The V and J genes are TRBV28 and TRBJ2-3, with a tentative D call TRBD2 (5 bases). V was pared by 10 bases and J by 1 base, with 12 bases between. This CDR3 is built from 13 residues. CDR1 MDHEN and CDR2 SYDVKM come from the germline V gene. The CDR3 sequence is CATVRRGTDTQYF. The DNA for the CDR3 is TGTGCCACGGTCCGGCGGGGCACAGATACGCAGTATTTT.

The chain combines TRBV6-6 with TRBJ1-1; 8 positions agree with TRBD1. V lost 2 bases to trimming and J lost 5 bases; unmatched junction nucleotides: 7. The CDR3 is made up of 15 amino acids. Germline assignment: CDR1 MNHNY and CDR2 SVGAGI (reference sequence). The CDR3 protein is CASSYPGTGITEAFF. The CDR3 nucleotides are TGTGCCAGCAGTTACCCTGGGACAGGAATAACTGAAGCTTTCTTT.

This chain uses TRBV9 with TRBJ2-1; 9 bases match TRBD1. The CDR3 is 15 residues long. Germline V CDR1 and CDR2: SGDLS, YYNGEE. Trimming took 4 bases from V and 5 from J; bases not matched to a gene: 7. The CDR3 spells CASSPRQGEDNEQFF. DNA for the CDR3: TGTGCCAGCAGCCCCCGACAGGGGGAAGACAATGAGCAGTTCTTC.

This rearrangement joins TRBV15 to TRBJ2-6; TRBD1 agrees at 9 bases. CDR1 is LNHNV, CDR2 YYDKDF, per germline (reference sequence). The CDR3 sequence is 17 residues long. With V trimmed by 8 bases and J by 1 base, 9 bases remained unmatched. The CDR3 is CATDQGQGPSGANVLTF. DNA for the CDR3: TGTGCCACCGACCAGGGACAGGGACCATCTGGGGCCAACGTCCTGACTTTC.

This clonotype was detected only a few times. The chain recombines TRBV7-2 with TRBJ2-4, with 9 nucleotides matching TRBD2. The V gene's germline CDR1 is SGHTA and CDR2 FQGNSA. V was clipped by 2 bases and J by 8 bases; unmatched bases: 7. The CDR3 extends over 15 amino acids. In nucleotides, the CDR3 is TGTGCCAGCAGCTTAACGCTAGCGGGAATGGACATTCAGTACTTC. This translates into CASSLTLAGMDIQYF.

This clonotype was detected a few times. The chain combines TRBV28 with TRBJ1-4; D remains unclear. This CDR3 has 11 amino acids. The V gene's germline CDR1 is MDHEN and CDR2 SYDVKM. Trimming shortened V by 7 bases and J by 6 bases, and 6 bases separated the two germline ends. The CDR3 region is CASKGDEKLFF. The CDR3 DNA sequence: TGTGCCAGCAAAGGAGATGAAAAACTGTTTTTT.

CDR3 DNA: TGTGCCAGCAGCCCACAGGGCTCAGAGACCCAGTACTTC. Its translation is CASSPQGSETQYF. The rearrangement uses TRBV7-2 and TRBJ2-5, with D possibly matching TRBD1 (6 bases). This CDR3 is 13 amino acids long. Trimming removed 5 bases from V and 4 bases from J, with 11 bases in between. CDR1 is SGHTA and CDR2 is FQGNSA in the germline V gene.

There are many counts of this clonotype. The chain employs TRBV7-2 and TRBJ1-5; the D is unclear. Germline lookup yields CDR1 SGHTA and CDR2 FQGNSA. This CDR3 contains 14 residues. Trimming cost V 3 bases and J 5 bases, with 11 bases left between them. CDR3 sequence reads: CASSFSPGDQPQHF. The DNA for the CDR3 is TGTGCCAGCAGCTTTTCCCCTGGGGATCAGCCCCAGCATTTT.

This clonotype was observed a handful of times. The V and J genes are TRBV5-6 and TRBJ2-2, with 9 bases identical to TRBD2. The CDR3 has 20 residues. Per germline, CDR1 SGHDT and CDR2 YYEEEE. V lost 3 bases and J lost 4; bases outside the gene matches: 19. The CDR3: CASSSPPYYVSGRRTGELFF. The CDR3 DNA follows: TGTGCCAGCAGCTCACCACCCTATTACGTCAGCGGGAGGCGCACCGGGGAGCTGTTTTTT.

The rearrangement links TRBV12-3 or TRBV12-4 to TRBJ2-1, with a weak D call TRBD2 (5 bases). The CDR3 length is 14 residues. V lost 3 bases, J lost 3 bases, and 9 bases lay in between. The DNA of the CDR3 is TGTGCCAGCAGTTTCGGTCGGGGCTACAATGAGCAGTTCTTC. Protein product: CASSFGRGYNEQFF.

This clonotype was counted between two and nine times. This chain connects TRBV3-1 to TRBJ1-6, with TRBD1 as a possible D gene (5 bases). Trimming removed 4 bases from V and 3 bases from J, with 10 bases in between. The CDR3 spans 15 residues. CDR1 is LGHDT, CDR2 YNNKEL, per germline (reference sequence). The CDR3 here is CASSLGQGYNSPLHF. The CDR3 nucleotides are TGTGCCAGCAGCCTAGGGCAGGGCTATAATTCACCCCTCCACTTT.

This clonotype was found a few times. V usage is TRBV27 and J usage is TRBJ2-7, with 11 bases identical to TRBD1. This CDR3 contains 13 residues. The trim removed 3 bases at V and 8 bases at J, leaving 3 bases unmatched. The germline gives CDR1 MNHEY, CDR2 SMNVEV (reference sequence). CDR3 sequence (DNA): TGTGCCAGCAGTTTCAGGACAGGGGGCCAGCAGTACTTC. As protein: CASSFRTGGQQYF.

The rearrangement uses TRBV15 and TRBJ1-3; D is uncertain. The germline gives CDR1 LNHNV, CDR2 YYDKDF (reference sequence). The CDR3 has 13 amino acids. V dropped 0 bases and J dropped 4 bases, with 4 bases sitting between them. CDR3 residues: CATSRDRGNTIYF. CDR3 DNA: TGTGCCACCAGCAGAGATCGGGGAAACACCATATATTTT.

This clonotype appeared a few times. The rearrangement links TRBV5-1 to TRBJ2-2; D gene ambiguous. With 5 bases removed from V and 5 bases from J, the gap between germline ends came to 19 bases. CDR1 is SGHRS and CDR2 is YFSETQ in the germline V gene. The CDR3 runs 16 residues. The CDR3 nucleotides are TGCGCCAGCAGTCCCGAGCGAGGCCTATCTACCGGGGAGCTGTTTTTT. It translates to CASSPERGLSTGELFF.

This clonotype was observed many times. CDR3 DNA: TGTGCCTGGAGTGTTGCCCGGGGGAGTTCACCCCTCCACTTT. Translation gives CAWSVARGSSPLHF. This chain joins TRBV30 and TRBJ1-6, with D tentatively TRBD1 (5 bases). Germline values: CDR1 GTSNPN, CDR2 SVGIG (reference sequence). This CDR3 spans 14 amino acids. V dropped 0 bases and J dropped 9 bases, with 12 bases sitting between them.

This clonotype was counted at least ten times. The chain is built from TRBV6-2 or TRBV6-3 and TRBJ2-7, with 10 bases fitting TRBD2. This CDR3 comprises 16 residues. J lost 0 bases, V lost 8 bases, and 10 bases had no gene match. Germline V gene sequence: CDR1 MNHEY, CDR2 SVGEGT. The CDR3 nucleotides read TGTGCCAGCCGAAGAACCGGGACTAGCGTCTCCTACGAGCAGTACTTC. Encoded protein: CASRRTGTSVSYEQYF.

This clonotype was observed many times. The chain has TRBV5-4 and TRBJ2-7, with TRBD1 matching 11 bases. Germline-derived CDR1 and CDR2 are SGHNT and YYREEE (reference sequence). The V segment lost 0 bases and the J segment 2 bases; nucleotides outside the gene matches: 1. The CDR3 length is 15 residues. CDR3 residues: CASSLEGQGAYEQYF. The CDR3 DNA reads TGTGCCAGCAGCTTGGAGGGACAGGGGGCCTACGAGCAGTACTTC.

This clonotype was seen only a few times. V and J are TRBV6-2 or TRBV6-3 and TRBJ2-4; no clear D gene. V gave up 5 bases and J gave up 0 bases, with 8 bases separating them. Per germline, CDR1 MNHEY and CDR2 SVGEGT. This CDR3 region has 14 residues. In DNA, the CDR3 is TGTGCCAGCAGTACTCAGGTAGCCAAAAACATTCAGTACTTC. Protein: CASSTQVAKNIQYF.

This clonotype has ten or more counts. V gene TRBV4-3 combines with J gene TRBJ2-7; 9 positions agree with TRBD1. The germline V gene encodes CDR1 LGHNA and CDR2 YSLEER. The CDR3 is 15 residues long. V gave up 1 base and J gave up 2 bases; unmatched junction bases: 3. CDR3 bases: TGCGCCAGCAGCCAAGGGACAGGGGAAGCCTACGAGCAGTACTTC. This sequence encodes CASSQGTGEAYEQYF.

The sample holds a few counts of this clonotype. The V and J genes are TRBV6-5 and TRBJ2-2, with 10 nucleotides matching TRBD2. The junction had 9 bases not matched to a gene; V was cut back by 5 bases and J by 3 bases. Germline assignment: CDR1 MNHEY and CDR2 SVGAGI. The CDR3 has 17 amino acids. This CDR3 is CASSRQRLAGDTGELFF. CDR3 bases: TGTGCCAGCAGTCGACAGCGTCTAGCGGGAGACACCGGGGAGCTGTTTTTT.

This clonotype was seen only a few times. This chain uses TRBV4-2 with TRBJ2-3; no definite D call. Trimming removed 1 base at V and 4 bases at J, with 12 bases between. The CDR3 is made up of 15 amino acids. Germline CDR1 reads LGHNA; CDR2 reads YNFKEQ. CDR3 bases: TGTGCCAGCAGCCAAGCCCGCGACCCGTCAGATACGCAGTATTTT. It codes for CASSQARDPSDTQYF.

This rearrangement joins TRBV19 to TRBJ1-5; D may be TRBD1 (5 bases). V shed 3 bases and J shed 3 bases, with 9 bases lying between them. CDR1 and CDR2 from the germline V gene are LNHDA and SQIVND (reference sequence). The length of the CDR3 is 14 residues. The DNA for the CDR3 is TGTGCCAGTAGTATGCAGGGCTTCAATCAGCCCCAGCATTTT. It codes for CASSMQGFNQPQHF.

This clonotype has a handful of counts. This chain uses TRBV28 with TRBJ1-3, with 7 bases lining up with TRBD1. The CDR3 is 14 residues long. Germline CDR1 and CDR2: MDHEN and SYDVKM. V shed 5 bases, J shed 4 bases, and the junction held 5 bases outside the gene matches. CDR3 amino acids: CASSPPTGGNTIYF. CDR3 bases: TGTGCCAGCAGTCCACCGACAGGGGGAAACACCATATATTTT.

This chain joins TRBV11-3 and TRBJ2-1; TRBD1 might be the D (6 bases). There are 15 residues in the CDR3. Germline CDR1 and CDR2: SGHNT and YENEEA. The V end was cut by 2 bases, the J end by 2 bases, with 10 bases between. The CDR3 bases are TGTGCCAGCAGCTTAAACAGGGAAACCTACAATGAGCAGTTCTTC. Its protein product is CASSLNRETYNEQFF.

This clonotype was seen a few times. The chain recombines TRBV20-1 with TRBJ2-7; 13 bases map to TRBD2. This CDR3 is built from 14 residues. With 4 bases clipped from V and 2 bases from J, the junction kept 2 bases outside the gene matches. Germline V lookup: CDR1 DFQATT, CDR2 SNEGSKA (reference sequence). Here the CDR3 reads CSAKLAGGPYEQYF. The CDR3 DNA is TGCAGTGCTAAACTAGCGGGAGGGCCCTACGAGCAGTACTTC.

This clonotype was detected only a few times. The gene calls are TRBV7-3 and TRBJ1-6, with 9 bases fitting TRBD1. The CDR3 has 13 amino acids. V lost 4 bases and J lost 8; bases outside the gene matches: 0. Germline CDR1 reads SGHTA; CDR2 reads FQGTGA. CDR3 sequence: CASSWDRDSPLHF. As DNA, the CDR3 is TGTGCCAGCAGCTGGGACAGGGATTCACCCCTCCACTTT.